This T cell receptor (beta chain) is from a study of CD8+CD57+ T cells in acquired aplastic anemia. Whole-study context: DNA recovered from sorted CD4+ and CD8+ cells had a mean of approximately 3 ug. Broader study findings: Both patients and controls carried the same twenty-nine CD8+ CDR3 sequences. Levels of CD8+ Simpson's diversity were not significantly distinct in patients versus controls.

CD8+CD57+ cell expansion, shown by flow cytometry, had occurred in the patients selected for sequencing. Severe acquired aplastic anemia was diagnosed in all patients. Genomic DNA provided the template from which TCR beta VDJ and CDR3 profiles were obtained. TCRdb recomputed calls from the reads with MiXCR, one row per CDR3 protein. The table has over 150,000 distinct CDR3 sequences, 71% seen once; the top ten hold under 60%. With respect to this clonotype: The antigen is undetermined.

This CDR3 is built from 14 residues. V was pared by 2 bases and J by 7 bases, with 12 bases between. CDR1 and CDR2 (germline): SGHTA, FQGTGA. The V gene is TRBV7-3, the J gene TRBJ2-1; weak D call: TRBD1 (6 bases). Sequenced material: sorted CD4+, CD8+, or CD8+CD57+ T cells (not recorded which) from PBMCs. The receptor was isolated from a human donor with aplastic anemia. As DNA, the CDR3 is TGTGCCAGCAGCTTACTCCAGGGGAGAAATGAGCAGTTCTTC. Protein: CASSLLQGRNEQFF.